The 24 T cell receptor beta chains listed next were all sequenced from one sample in a study of cytomegalovirus exposure and HLA in healthy donors (TCRdb year 2017). The library came from the immunoSEQ multiplex PCR assay. The multiplex PCR relied on a mix of 60 forward primers for TCR Vbeta segments and 13 reverse primers for TCR Jbeta segments. TCRdb limited this immuneACCESS table to in-frame rearrangements with V and J called. A share of clones is missing; checked studies link under half to unresolved V genes, and the rest is unexplained. Per the sample table, the count is about 150,000 clones. The top ten constitute around 1.7% of the sample. Specimen: PBMCs. The source is a woman in her forties or fifties in good health and CMV-seronegative.

The J gene is TRBJ2-3, the V gene TRBV10-1; D is uncertain. The germline V gene has CDR1 WNHNN and CDR2 SYGVQD (reference sequence). The V end was cut by 0 bases, the J end by 0 bases, with 10 bases between. The CDR3 consists of 16 residues. CDR3 region: CASSESMGSSTDTQYF. The CDR3 coding sequence is TGCGCCAGCAGTGAGTCGATGGGCTCTAGCACAGATACGCAGTATTTT.

V is TRBV19 and J is TRBJ1-1; D is uncertain. From germline, CDR1 is LNHDA and CDR2 SQIVND (reference sequence). CDR3 length: 15 amino acids. The ends were cut back, 5 bases at V and 1 base at J, with 14 bases in the middle. CDR3 sequence: CASSFPAAPNTEAFF. The CDR3 nucleotides are TGTGCCAGTAGTTTCCCCGCGGCGCCGAACACTGAAGCTTTCTTT.

This chain joins TRBV9 and TRBJ2-5; TRBD1 might be the D (5 bases). The ends were cut back, 4 bases at V and 5 bases at J, with 15 bases in the middle. Looked up from germline, CDR1 is SGDLS and CDR2 is YYNGEE. The CDR3 covers 14 residues. In nucleotides, the CDR3 is TGTGCCAGCAGCCCTCTAGGGGTGAGGGAGACCCAGTACTTC. As protein: CASSPLGVRETQYF.

The genes are TRBV7-3 and TRBJ1-2; perhaps TRBD1 as D (6 bases). V lost 2 bases to trimming and J lost 4 bases, with 14 bases between them. CDR3 size: 15 residues. CDR1 and CDR2 (germline): SGHTA, FQGTGA. The CDR3 loop is CASSLGGGQRYGYTF. The CDR3 bases are TGTGCCAGCAGCTTAGGGGGTGGACAGCGCTATGGCTACACCTTC.

This chain joins TRBV6-1 and TRBJ1-5; no firm D call. The CDR3 loop spans 14 amino acids. Germline CDR1 and CDR2: MNHNS and SASEGT. The germline V and J ends were trimmed by 10 bases and 2 bases, with 15 bases remaining between them. CDR3 residues: CATSKISGNQPQHF. The CDR3 DNA follows: TGTGCCACCTCAAAGATCAGCGGCAATCAGCCCCAGCATTTT.

The J gene is TRBJ1-1, the V gene TRBV7-9; no clear D. V was pared by 5 bases and J by 1 base, with 8 bases between. Germline CDR1 and CDR2: SEHNR and FQNEAQ (reference sequence). The CDR3 is 13 amino acids. The CDR3, as DNA: TGTGCCAGCAGCCCCCGGGAGAACACTGAAGCTTTCTTT. The encoded protein is CASSPRENTEAFF.

The chain employs TRBV19 and TRBJ1-2; TRBD1 might be the D (5 bases). CDR1 LNHDA and CDR2 SQIVND come from the germline V gene (reference sequence). V dropped 5 bases and J dropped 4 bases, with 20 bases sitting between them. The CDR3 spans 16 residues. The CDR3 protein is CASSAGRVGRGYGYTF. CDR3 nucleotide sequence: TGTGCCAGTAGTGCGGGACGGGTAGGACGGGGCTATGGCTACACCTTC. The entire variable domain, with the rest obtained from reference TRBV19 and TRBJ1-2, is as follows: DGGITQSPKYLFRKEGQNVTLSCEQNLNHDAMYWYRQDPGQGLRLIYYSQIVNDFQKGDIAEGYSVSREKKESFPLTVTSAQKNPTAFYLCASSAGRVGRGYGYTFGSGTRLTVV.

The chain is built from TRBV7-2 and TRBJ1-2; 7 bases match TRBD1. This CDR3 spans 14 amino acids. J lost 4 bases, V lost 5 bases, and 7 bases had no gene match. Germline CDR1 and CDR2: SGHTA and FQGNSA. CDR3 protein: CASSANQGVYGYTF. CDR3 DNA sequence: TGTGCCAGCAGCGCTAACCAGGGGGTCTATGGCTACACCTTC.

The rearrangement joins TRBV30 to TRBJ2-7; 13 nucleotides line up with TRBD2. From germline, CDR1 is GTSNPN and CDR2 SVGIG (reference sequence). The CDR3 covers 15 residues. After removal of 3 bases from V and 3 bases from J, the junction contained 5 bases not matched to a gene. The CDR3 loop reads CAWSGTSGTFYEQYF. The DNA for the CDR3 is TGTGCCTGGAGCGGGACTAGCGGGACTTTCTACGAGCAGTACTTC.

The gene calls are TRBV5-6 and TRBJ2-3; 8 bases line up with TRBD2. V was clipped by 0 bases and J by 3 bases; unmatched bases: 3. The CDR3 contains 15 residues. The germline gives CDR1 SGHDT, CDR2 YYEEEE. CDR3 sequence reads: CASSLGTSNTDTQYF. The CDR3 nucleotides are TGTGCCAGCAGCTTGGGGACTAGCAATACAGATACGCAGTATTTT.

The rearrangement links TRBV28 to TRBJ2-7; TRBD2 might be the D (6 bases). Per the germline V gene, CDR1 is MDHEN and CDR2 is SYDVKM. CDR3 length: 12 amino acids. The V and J ends lost 6 bases and 5 bases respectively, with 11 bases between them. CDR3 loop: CASSSAGNEQYF. In nucleotides, the CDR3 is TGTGCCAGCAGCTCCGCGGGGAACGAGCAGTACTTC.

The V gene is TRBV6-1, the J gene TRBJ2-5; 7 positions match TRBD1. The germline gives CDR1 MNHNS, CDR2 SASEGT. The CDR3 loop spans 14 amino acids. Losses at the gene ends were 2 bases for V and 5 bases for J; bases not matched to a gene: 5. CDR3 DNA: TGTGCCAGCAGTGAATTGGGACAGATGGAGACCCAGTACTTC. This translates into CASSELGQMETQYF.

The chain has TRBV28 and TRBJ2-7; 10 bases align to TRBD2. Per the germline V gene, CDR1 is MDHEN and CDR2 is SYDVKM. The length of the CDR3 is 15 residues. V lost 5 bases to trimming and J lost 5 bases; unmatched junction nucleotides: 9. The CDR3 spells CASSDPGTSADEQYF. The CDR3 DNA reads as TGTGCCAGCAGTGACCCCGGGACTAGCGCCGACGAGCAGTACTTC.

CDR3 region: CASSFSGAREKLFF. CDR3 DNA: TGTGCCAGCAGTTTTAGCGGGGCGCGGGAAAAACTGTTTTTT. This chain uses TRBV27 with TRBJ1-4, with D perhaps matching TRBD1 (5 bases). This CDR3 contains 14 residues. Trimming took 3 bases from V and 8 from J, leaving 13 bases between them. The V gene's germline CDR1 is MNHEY and CDR2 SMNVEV (reference sequence).

The genes are TRBV19 and TRBJ2-3, with TRBD1 matching 7 bases. V shed 1 base, J shed 5 bases, and the junction held 9 bases outside the gene matches. Germline lookup yields CDR1 LNHDA and CDR2 SQIVND (reference sequence). This CDR3 has 16 amino acids. CDR3 loop: CASSIGTGALGDTQYF. The CDR3 coding sequence is TGTGCCAGTAGTATAGGAACAGGGGCGCTGGGAGATACGCAGTATTTT.

The V and J genes are TRBV9 and TRBJ1-2; D remains ambiguous. Trimming took 0 bases from V and 1 from J, leaving 16 bases between them. Germline V gene data show CDR1 as SGDLS and CDR2 as YYNGEE. This CDR3 spans 17 amino acids. The CDR3 nucleotides are TGTGCCAGCAGCGTAGAAATCCCCACGACGGGTAACTATGGCTACACCTTC. Its translation: CASSVEIPTTGNYGYTF.

CDR3 in amino acids: CASSTLGTPDQPQHF. CDR3 in DNA: TGCGCCAGCAGCACCCTCGGGACACCGGATCAGCCCCAGCATTTT. J is TRBJ1-5 and V is TRBV5-1; D possibly corresponds to TRBD1 (6 bases). CDR1 is SGHRS, CDR2 YFSETQ, per germline. This CDR3 is 15 amino acids long. V was cut by 4 bases and J by 5 bases, with 16 bases left in between.

The V gene is TRBV19, the J gene TRBJ2-2, with a weak D call TRBD1 (6 bases). The CDR3 contains 16 residues. CDR1 is LNHDA, CDR2 SQIVND, per germline (reference sequence). With 5 bases removed from V and 3 bases from J, the gap between germline ends came to 16 bases. The CDR3, as DNA: TGTGCCAGTAGTCGACCGTCCAGGGGATACACCGGGGAGCTGTTTTTT. This encodes CASSRPSRGYTGELFF.

The chain carries TRBV27 and TRBJ1-6; TRBD1 might be the D (6 bases). The CDR3 length is 13 residues. Germline CDR1 is MNHEY and CDR2 is SMNVEV (reference sequence). Trimming took off 6 bases at V and 10 bases at J, with 13 bases between the two ends. DNA for the CDR3: TGTGCCAGCAGATTTGGGGGCCGATCACCCCTCCACTTT. Its protein product is CASRFGGRSPLHF.

This chain connects TRBV7-8 to TRBJ1-2, with D unclear. The CDR3 totals 13 residues. CDR1 is SGHVS, CDR2 FQNEAQ, per germline. V lost 1 base to trimming and J lost 2 bases, with 5 bases between them. The CDR3 DNA reads as TGTGCCAGCAGCTTAGGAGGGAACTATGGCTACACCTTC. Its protein product is CASSLGGNYGYTF. Using reference TRBV7-8 and TRBJ1-2 for the parts outside the CDR3, the full variable domain is GAGVSQSPRYKVAKRGQDVALRCDPISGHVSLFWYQQALGQGPEFLTYFQNEAQLDKSGLPSDRFFAERPEGSVSTLKIQRTQQEDSAVYLCASSLGGNYGYTFGSGTRLTVV.

This chain joins TRBV20-1 and TRBJ2-5; no reliable D call. Germline loops: CDR1 DFQATT, CDR2 SNEGSKA (reference sequence). The CDR3 sequence is 11 residues long. V gave up 3 bases and J gave up 4 bases, with 6 bases separating them. CDR3 coding DNA: TGCAGTGCTAGTAACGGAGAGACCCAGTACTTC. It encodes CSASNGETQYF.

The chain combines TRBV30 with TRBJ1-1, with 7 bases fitting TRBD1. The CDR3 loop spans 13 amino acids. Germline assignment: CDR1 GTSNPN and CDR2 SVGIG (reference sequence). V lost 4 bases and J lost 3; bases outside the gene matches: 5. For the CDR3, the DNA is TGTGCCTGGACCGGACAGGCGTACACTGAAGCTTTCTTT. Protein: CAWTGQAYTEAFF.

The chain carries TRBV4-3 and TRBJ2-3; 11 bases fit TRBD2. This CDR3 has 15 residues. Germline V CDR1 and CDR2: LGHNA, YSLEER. V shed 5 bases, J shed 6 bases, and the junction held 7 bases outside the gene matches. CDR3 bases: TGCGCCAGCAGCAAGACTAGCGGGACTGATGATACGCAGTATTTT. Protein sequence: CASSKTSGTDDTQYF.

The chain employs TRBV18 and TRBJ2-1; D remains ambiguous. CDR3 size: 15 residues. V was cut by 6 bases and J by 0 bases, with 12 bases left in between. From germline, CDR1 is KGHSH and CDR2 LQKENI. Here the CDR3 DNA reads TGTGCCAGCTCCCTTTCCCTGAGCTCCTACAATGAGCAGTTCTTC. Translation: CASSLSLSSYNEQFF.